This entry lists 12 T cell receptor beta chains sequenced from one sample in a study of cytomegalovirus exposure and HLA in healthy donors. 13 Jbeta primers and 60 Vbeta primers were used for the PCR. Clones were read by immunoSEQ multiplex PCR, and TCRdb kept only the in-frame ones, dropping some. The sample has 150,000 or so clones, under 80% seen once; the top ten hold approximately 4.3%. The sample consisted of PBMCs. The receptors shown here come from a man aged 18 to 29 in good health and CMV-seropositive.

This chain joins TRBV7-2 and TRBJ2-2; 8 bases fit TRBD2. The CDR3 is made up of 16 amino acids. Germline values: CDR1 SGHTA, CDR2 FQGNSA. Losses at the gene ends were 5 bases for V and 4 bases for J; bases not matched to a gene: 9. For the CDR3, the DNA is TGTGCCAGCAGCCCCCGGACTAGCAGTCGCACCGGGGAGCTGTTTTTT. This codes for CASSPRTSSRTGELFF.

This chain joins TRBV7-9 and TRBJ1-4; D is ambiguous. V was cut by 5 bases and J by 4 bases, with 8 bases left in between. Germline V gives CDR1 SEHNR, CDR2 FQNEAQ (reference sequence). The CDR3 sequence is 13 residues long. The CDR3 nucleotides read TGTGCCAGCAGCCCGGCGGATAATGAAAAACTGTTTTTT. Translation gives CASSPADNEKLFF.

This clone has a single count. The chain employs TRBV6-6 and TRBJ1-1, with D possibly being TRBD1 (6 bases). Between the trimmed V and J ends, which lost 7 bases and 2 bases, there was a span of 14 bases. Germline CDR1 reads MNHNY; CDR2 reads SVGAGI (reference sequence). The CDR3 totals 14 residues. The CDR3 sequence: CASTPPDRNTEAFF. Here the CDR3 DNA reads TGTGCCAGCACCCCTCCGGACAGAAACACTGAAGCTTTCTTT.

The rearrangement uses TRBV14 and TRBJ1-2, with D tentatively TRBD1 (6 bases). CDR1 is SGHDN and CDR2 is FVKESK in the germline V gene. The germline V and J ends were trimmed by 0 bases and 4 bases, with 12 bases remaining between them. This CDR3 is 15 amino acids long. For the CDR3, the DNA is TGTGCCAGCAGCCAAGACCAGGGGAAAGTCTATGGCTACACCTTC. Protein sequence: CASSQDQGKVYGYTF.

The CDR3 sequence is CASSFGGEAYGYTF. The CDR3 DNA is TGTGCCAGCAGCTTTGGCGGGGAGGCCTATGGCTACACCTTC. The chain has TRBV7-9 and TRBJ1-2; D call uncertain. Trimming left V 3 bases short and J 4 bases short, with 12 bases between. Germline V gene data show CDR1 as SEHNR and CDR2 as FQNEAQ (reference sequence). The CDR3 spans 14 residues. Based on the CDR3 plus reference TRBV7-9 and TRBJ1-2, the full variable domain is DTGVSQNPRHKITKRGQNVTFRCDPISEHNRLYWYRQTLGQGPEFLTYFQNEAQLEKSRLLSDRFSAERPKGSFSTLEIQRTEQGDSAMYLCASSFGGEAYGYTFGSGTRLTVV.

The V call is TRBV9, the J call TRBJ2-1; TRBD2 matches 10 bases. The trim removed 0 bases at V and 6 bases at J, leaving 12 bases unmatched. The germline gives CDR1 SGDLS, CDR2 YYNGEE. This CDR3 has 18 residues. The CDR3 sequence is CASSVGPPGAGGRNEQFF. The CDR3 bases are TGTGCCAGCAGCGTAGGCCCCCCAGGAGCGGGGGGGCGCAATGAGCAGTTCTTC. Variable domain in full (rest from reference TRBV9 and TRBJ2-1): DSGVTQTPKHLITATGQRVTLRCSPRSGDLSVYWYQQSLDQGLQFLIQYYNGEERAKGNILERFSAQQFPDLHSELNLSSLELGDSALYFCASSVGPPGAGGRNEQFFGPGTRLTVL.

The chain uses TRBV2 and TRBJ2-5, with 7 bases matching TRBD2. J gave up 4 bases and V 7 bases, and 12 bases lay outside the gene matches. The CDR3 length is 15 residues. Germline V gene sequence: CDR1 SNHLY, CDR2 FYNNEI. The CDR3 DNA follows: TGTGCCAGCACCCCCTGGGGGGGTGGGGGAGAGACCCAGTACTTC. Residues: CASTPWGGGGETQYF.

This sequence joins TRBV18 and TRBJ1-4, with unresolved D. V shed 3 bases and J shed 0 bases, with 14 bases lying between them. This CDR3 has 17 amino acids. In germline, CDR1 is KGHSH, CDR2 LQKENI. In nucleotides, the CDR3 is TGTGCCAGCTCACCCCCAGACGGGATTGCAACTAATGAAAAACTGTTTTTT. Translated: CASSPPDGIATNEKLFF.

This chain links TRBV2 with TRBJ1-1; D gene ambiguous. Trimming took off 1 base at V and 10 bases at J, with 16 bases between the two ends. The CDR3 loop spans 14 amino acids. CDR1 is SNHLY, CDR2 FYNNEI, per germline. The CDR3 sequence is CASSEVASTTPAFF. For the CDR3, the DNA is TGTGCCAGCAGTGAAGTCGCGTCGACTACCCCAGCTTTCTTT.

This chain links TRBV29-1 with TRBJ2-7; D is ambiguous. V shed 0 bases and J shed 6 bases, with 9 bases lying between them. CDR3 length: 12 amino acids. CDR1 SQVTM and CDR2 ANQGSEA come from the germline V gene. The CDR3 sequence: CSVEDRSGEQYF. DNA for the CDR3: TGCAGCGTTGAAGATCGGAGTGGCGAGCAGTACTTC.

CDR3 in DNA: TGCGCCAGCAGCTTGGAATTGAGCATCTCTAGCGGTTCCTACAATGAGCAGTTCTTC. This codes for CASSLELSISSGSYNEQFF. The chain is built from TRBV5-1 and TRBJ2-1; 7 nucleotides agree with TRBD2. Germline V gene data show CDR1 as SGHRS and CDR2 as YFSETQ. The V segment lost 0 bases and the J segment 1 base; nucleotides outside the gene matches: 13. This CDR3 is built from 19 residues. The full variable domain, in which reference TRBV5-1 and TRBJ2-1 provide the parts outside the CDR3, is KAGVTQTPRYLIKTRGQQVTLSCSPISGHRSVSWYQQTPGQGLQFLFEYFSETQRNKGNFPGRFSGRQFSNSRSEMNVSTLELGDSALYLCASSLELSISSGSYNEQFFGPGTRLTVL.

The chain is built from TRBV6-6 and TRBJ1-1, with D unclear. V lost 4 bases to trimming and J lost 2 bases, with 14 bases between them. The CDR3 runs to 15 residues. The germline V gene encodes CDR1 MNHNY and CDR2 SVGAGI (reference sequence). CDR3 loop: CASSLFPGANTEAFF. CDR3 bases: TGTGCCAGCAGTTTATTCCCGGGAGCCAACACTGAAGCTTTCTTT.